Sequencing of this T cell receptor (beta chain) was carried out in a study of T cell responses to AZD1222 COVID-19 vaccine. Study-level information: Both about-4-week and about-12-week second-dose recipients were combined.

CDR3 length equals 13 residues. Germline CDR1 is SGHTA and CDR2 is FQGTGA. The V and J ends lost 8 bases and 0 bases respectively, with 9 bases between them. TCRdb's table, derived via immunoSEQ multiplex PCR, lists solely in-frame clones and lacks some. The sample carries around 120,000 clones, approximately 84% recorded once. Study-wide points: Most donors were white British and more were female, and clonal diversity was possibly underestimated.

On this clone itself: Its antigen remains unidentified.

The TCR was taken from an adult in good health. Sequencing was performed on peripheral blood, taken on day 0 of AZD1222 vaccination. The chain has TRBV7-3 and TRBJ2-3; D perhaps matches TRBD2 (6 bases). CDR3 nucleotides: TGTGCCAGCTCTAGCGTAAGCACAGATACGCAGTATTTT. Protein: CASSSVSTDTQYF.